This TCR beta chain was sequenced during a study of CD8+ T cells in alopecia areata. Study context: Tofacitinib was taken orally by treated patients, and the dose was 5 to 10 mg twice daily.

V was shortened by 0 bases and J by 10 bases, with 12 bases between the two germline ends. This CDR3 has 12 residues. Germline V gene sequence: CDR1 GTSNPN, CDR2 SVGIG (reference sequence). Extraction and reverse transcription of RNA yielded cDNA as the sequencing template. The repertoire was sequenced with immunoSEQ multiplex PCR; TCRdb's copy has only in-frame clones and lacks some. The sample carries approximately 180,000 clones, approximately 62% recorded once. Sorted populations comprised CD4+ and CD8+ T cells obtained from PBMCs. The specimen comprised CD4+ T cells sorted from blood, sampled at week 0. The TCR was taken from a human donor with alopecia areata. The chain couples TRBV30 to TRBJ2-5, with D possibly TRBD2 on 6 matching bases. The CDR3 spells CAWSVWAAGQYF. In DNA, the CDR3 is TGTGCCTGGAGTGTTTGGGCAGCGGGCCAGTACTTC.